The sequence of this T cell receptor (beta chain) was determined in a study of T cell repertoires in chronic hepatitis B (dated by TCRdb to between 2018 and 2021). CDR1 and CDR2, per the germline V gene (reference sequence), are PRHDT and FYEKMQ. V loses 3 bases of germline sequence and J loses 2 bases, and the interval between the two ends is 8 bases. Including cysteine and phenylalanine, the CDR3 has 14 amino acids. The sequence is cut down to CDR3 DNA, 42 bases in frame from base 1. The library was made by the immunoSEQ multiplex PCR assay. TCRdb took over this immuneACCESS table, retaining in-frame rearrangements with V and J assigned. Such tables are incomplete; in checked studies, under half of the missing clones stem from an unresolved V gene, and the remainder is unexplained. The sample data list hundreds of clones, and roughly 80% of these were observed just once. Around 45% of the sample rests with the top ten.

As regards this clone: Per-nucleotide qualities are absent, and no much larger clonotype sits a single base away.

The sequence came from a human donor with chronic hepatitis B virus infection. Recombination connected TRBV13 to TRBJ1-5; the D gene is possibly TRBD1, with 5 bases matching. Specimen: HBV core (core169) epitope-specific CD8+ T cells from PBMCs. In nucleotide form, the sequence is TGTGCCAGCAGCTTCGGGGACGGCAATCAGCCCCAGCATTTT. The translation is CASSFGDGNQPQHF. With all but the CDR3 taken from the reference TRBV13 and TRBJ1-5 genes, the full variable domain is: AAGVIQSPRHLIKEKRETATLKCYPIPRHDTVYWYQQGPGQDPQFLISFYEKMQSDKGSIPDRFSAQQFSDYHSELNMSSLELGDSALYFCASSFGDGNQPQHFGDGTRLSIL.